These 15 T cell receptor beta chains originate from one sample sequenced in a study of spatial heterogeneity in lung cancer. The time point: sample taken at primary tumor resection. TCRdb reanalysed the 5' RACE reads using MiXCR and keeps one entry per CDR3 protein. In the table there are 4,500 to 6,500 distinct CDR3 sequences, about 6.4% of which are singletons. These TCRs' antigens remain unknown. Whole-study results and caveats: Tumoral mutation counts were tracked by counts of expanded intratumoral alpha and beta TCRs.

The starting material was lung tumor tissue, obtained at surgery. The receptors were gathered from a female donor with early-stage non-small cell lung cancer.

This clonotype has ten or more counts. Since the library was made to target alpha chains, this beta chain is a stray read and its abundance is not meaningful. The CDR3 bases are TGTGCCAGCAGCCAAGTGGGGACGGGATTCTCTGGAAACACCATATATTTT. Amino acids: CASSQVGTGFSGNTIYF. The chain recombines TRBV3-1 with TRBJ1-3; a possible D gene is TRBD1 (5 bases). V shed 1 base and J shed 0 bases, with 13 bases lying between them. CDR1 LGHDT and CDR2 YNNKEL come from the germline V gene (reference sequence). This CDR3 is built from 17 residues.

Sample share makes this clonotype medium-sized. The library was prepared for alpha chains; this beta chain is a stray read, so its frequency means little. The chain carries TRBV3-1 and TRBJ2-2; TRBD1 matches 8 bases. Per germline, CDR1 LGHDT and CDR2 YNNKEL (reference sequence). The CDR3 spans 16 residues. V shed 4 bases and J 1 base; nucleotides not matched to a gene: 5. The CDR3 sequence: CASSLSGTGNTGELFF. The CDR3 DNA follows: TGTGCCAGCAGCCTTTCCGGGACAGGGAACACCGGGGAGCTGTTTTTT.

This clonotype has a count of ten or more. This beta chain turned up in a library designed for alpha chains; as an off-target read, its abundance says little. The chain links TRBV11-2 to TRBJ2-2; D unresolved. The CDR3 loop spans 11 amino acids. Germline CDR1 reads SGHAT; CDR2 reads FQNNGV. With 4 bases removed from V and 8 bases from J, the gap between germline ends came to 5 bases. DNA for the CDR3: TGTGCCAGCAGCTCCCAGGGGGAGCTGTTTTTT. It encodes CASSSQGELFF.

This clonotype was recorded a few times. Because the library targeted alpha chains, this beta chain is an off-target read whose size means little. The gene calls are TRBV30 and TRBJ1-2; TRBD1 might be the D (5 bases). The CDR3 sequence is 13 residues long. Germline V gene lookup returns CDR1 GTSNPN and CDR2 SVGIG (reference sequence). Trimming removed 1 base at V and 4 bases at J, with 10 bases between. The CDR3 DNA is TGTGCCTGGAGTGATGGTGGGGGCTATGGCTACACCTTC. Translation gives CAWSDGGGYGYTF. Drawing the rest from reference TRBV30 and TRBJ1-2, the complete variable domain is SQTIHQWPATLVQPVGSPLSLECTVEGTSNPNLYWYRQAAGRGLQLLFYSVGIGQISSEVPQNLSASRPQDRQFILSSKKLLLSDSGFYLCAWSDGGGYGYTFGSGTRLTVV.

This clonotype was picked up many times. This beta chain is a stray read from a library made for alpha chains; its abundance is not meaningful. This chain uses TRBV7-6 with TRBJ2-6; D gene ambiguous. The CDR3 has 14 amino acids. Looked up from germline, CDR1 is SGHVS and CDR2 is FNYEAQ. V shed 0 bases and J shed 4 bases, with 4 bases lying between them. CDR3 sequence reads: CASSLAGGANVLTF. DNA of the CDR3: TGTGCCAGCAGCTTAGCGGGCGGGGCCAACGTCCTGACTTTC.

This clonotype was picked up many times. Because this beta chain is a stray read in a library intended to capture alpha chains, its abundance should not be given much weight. The DNA for the CDR3 is TGTGCCAGCAGTTTGGGAGGGACCGGGGAGCTGTTTTTT. It is translated as CASSLGGTGELFF. This chain joins TRBV27 and TRBJ2-2; the match to TRBD2 covers 7 bases. V shed 3 bases and J 5 bases; nucleotides not matched to a gene: 0. Looked up from germline, CDR1 is MNHEY and CDR2 is SMNVEV (reference sequence). The CDR3 consists of 13 residues.

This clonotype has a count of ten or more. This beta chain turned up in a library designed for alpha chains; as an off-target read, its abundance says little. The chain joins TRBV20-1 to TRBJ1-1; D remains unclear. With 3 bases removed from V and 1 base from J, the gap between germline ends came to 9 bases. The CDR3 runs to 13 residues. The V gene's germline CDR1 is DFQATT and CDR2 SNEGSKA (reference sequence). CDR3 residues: CSARGRGNTEAFF. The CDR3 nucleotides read TGCAGTGCTAGGGGTCGGGGGAACACTGAAGCTTTCTTT.

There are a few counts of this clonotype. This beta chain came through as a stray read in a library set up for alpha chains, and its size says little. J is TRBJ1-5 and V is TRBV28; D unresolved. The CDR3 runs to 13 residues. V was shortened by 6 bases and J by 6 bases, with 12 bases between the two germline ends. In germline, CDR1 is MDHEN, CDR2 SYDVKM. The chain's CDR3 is CASRRVRSQPQHF. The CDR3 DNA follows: TGTGCCAGCAGGAGGGTGAGAAGTCAGCCCCAGCATTTT.

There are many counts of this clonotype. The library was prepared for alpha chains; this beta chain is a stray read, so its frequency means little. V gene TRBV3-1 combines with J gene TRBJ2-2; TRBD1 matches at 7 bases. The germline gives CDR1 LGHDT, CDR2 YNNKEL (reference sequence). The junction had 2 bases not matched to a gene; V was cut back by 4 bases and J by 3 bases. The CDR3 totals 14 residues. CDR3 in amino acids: CASSLGTDTGELFF. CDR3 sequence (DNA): TGTGCCAGCAGCCTCGGGACAGACACCGGGGAGCTGTTTTTT.

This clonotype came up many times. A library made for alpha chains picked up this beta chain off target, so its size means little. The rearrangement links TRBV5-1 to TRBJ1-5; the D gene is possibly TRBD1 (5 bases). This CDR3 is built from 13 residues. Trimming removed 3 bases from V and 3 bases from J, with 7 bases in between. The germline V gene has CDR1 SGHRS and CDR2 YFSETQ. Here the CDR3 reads CASSSGSNQPQHF. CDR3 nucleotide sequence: TGCGCCAGCAGCTCAGGGTCCAATCAGCCCCAGCATTTT.

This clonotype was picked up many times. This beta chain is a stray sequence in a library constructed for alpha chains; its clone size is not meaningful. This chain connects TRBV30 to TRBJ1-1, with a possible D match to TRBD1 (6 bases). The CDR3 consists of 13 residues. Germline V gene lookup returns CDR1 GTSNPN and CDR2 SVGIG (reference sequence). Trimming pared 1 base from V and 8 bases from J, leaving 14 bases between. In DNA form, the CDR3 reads TGTGCCTGGAGTGACACCGGACAGCTAGAAGCTTTCTTT. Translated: CAWSDTGQLEAFF.

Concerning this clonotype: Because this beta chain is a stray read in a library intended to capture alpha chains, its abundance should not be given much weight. CDR3 region: CASSLLGPYEQYF. The CDR3 region has the DNA TGTGCCAGCAGTTTACTGGGGCCCTACGAGCAGTACTTC. The chain is built from TRBV27 and TRBJ2-7; TRBD1 is a possible D gene (5 bases). Germline V lookup: CDR1 MNHEY, CDR2 SMNVEV (reference sequence). V was cut by 2 bases and J by 2 bases, with 7 bases left in between. CDR3 size: 13 residues.

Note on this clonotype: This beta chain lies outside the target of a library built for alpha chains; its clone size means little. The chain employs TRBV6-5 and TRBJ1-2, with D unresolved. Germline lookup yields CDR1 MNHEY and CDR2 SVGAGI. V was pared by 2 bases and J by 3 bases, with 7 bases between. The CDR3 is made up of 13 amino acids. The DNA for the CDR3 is TGTGCCAGCAGTTACCAGATGCACTATGGCTACACCTTC. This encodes CASSYQMHYGYTF.

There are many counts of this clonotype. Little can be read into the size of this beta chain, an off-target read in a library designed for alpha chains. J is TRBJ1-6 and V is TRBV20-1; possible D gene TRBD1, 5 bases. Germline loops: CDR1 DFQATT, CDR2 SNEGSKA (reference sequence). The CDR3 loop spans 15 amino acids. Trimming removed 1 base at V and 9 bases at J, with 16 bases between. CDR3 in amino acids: CSARAPGGEASPLHF. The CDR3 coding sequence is TGCAGTGCTAGAGCTCCGGGAGGGGAGGCTTCACCCCTCCACTTT.

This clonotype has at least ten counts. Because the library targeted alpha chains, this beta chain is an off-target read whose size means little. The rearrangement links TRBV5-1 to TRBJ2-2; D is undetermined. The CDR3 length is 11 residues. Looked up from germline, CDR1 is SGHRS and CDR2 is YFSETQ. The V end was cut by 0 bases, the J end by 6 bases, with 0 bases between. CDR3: CASSLAGELFF. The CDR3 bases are TGCGCCAGCAGCTTGGCCGGGGAGCTGTTTTTT.